A single sample gave rise to the 29 T cell receptor beta chains below, sequenced in a study of regulatory T cells in long-lasting Graves disease. This sample's time point: persistent/refractory GD, antithyroid drugs over 5 years with positive TRAb. Extracted PBMC RNA gave rise to the TCR library. Combining iRepertoire HTBI primers with Arm-PCR of CDR3 regions, the authors built TCR beta libraries. TCRdb reprocessed the multiplex PCR reads with MiXCR, giving one entry per CDR3 protein. There are 600,000 to 800,000 distinct CDR3 sequences in the sample; roughly 30% occur only once, and roughly 40% lies in the top ten. The sequencing here drew on peripheral blood mononuclear cells (PBMCs), taken when the disease was refractory, from a patient treated with antithyroid drugs. Receptors were obtained from a female donor with Graves disease.

With respect to this clonotype: Possible read error: a much larger clone is one base away. The chain joins TRBV28 to TRBJ1-2; D uncertain. V was clipped by 3 bases and J by 4 bases, with 18 bases between them. Germline lookup yields CDR1 MDHEN and CDR2 SYDVKM. This CDR3 is 16 amino acids long. Written as DNA, the CDR3 is TGTGCCAGCAGTTTGTGGGTCTTCGCCCTTCCCTATGGCTACACCTTC. Residues: CASSLWVFALPYGYTF.

This clonotype turned up a few times. CDR3 sequence reads: CASVRGPSPNYGYTF. CDR3 DNA sequence: TGTGCCAGCGTCAGGGGCCCAAGCCCTAACTATGGCTACACCTTC. The rearrangement joins TRBV9 to TRBJ1-2, with a possible D match to TRBD1 (6 bases). The V and J ends lost 7 bases and 0 bases respectively, with 16 bases between them. The CDR3 spans 15 residues. The germline V gene has CDR1 SGDLS and CDR2 YYNGEE.

The chain uses TRBV3-1 and TRBJ1-4; no firm D call. The CDR3 totals 16 residues. V was shortened by 4 bases and J by 2 bases, with 14 bases between the two germline ends. The V gene's germline CDR1 is LGHDT and CDR2 YNNKEL (reference sequence). The CDR3 sequence is CASSRGSGPTNEKLFF. The DNA of the CDR3 is TGTGCCAGCAGCCGAGGTTCGGGCCCGACTAATGAAAAACTGTTTTTT.

This clonotype was recorded many times. V and J are TRBV29-1 and TRBJ1-1; D not resolved. Germline assignment: CDR1 SQVTM and CDR2 ANQGSEA. The CDR3 is 14 amino acids. Trimming removed 3 bases from V and 2 bases from J, with 13 bases in between. As DNA, the CDR3 is TGCAGCGTTGATGGGCTATCAACCAACACTGAAGCTTTCTTT. Its protein is CSVDGLSTNTEAFF.

The genes are TRBV11-1 and TRBJ1-1; tentative D call: TRBD1 (5 bases). CDR1 and CDR2 (germline): SGHAT, FQDESV (reference sequence). V shed 5 bases and J shed 3 bases, with 16 bases lying between them. The CDR3 length is 15 residues. This CDR3 reads CASSVTGTPDTEAFF. CDR3 in DNA: TGTGCCAGCAGCGTAACCGGGACGCCGGACACTGAAGCTTTCTTT.

Ten or more counts support this clonotype. The rearrangement uses TRBV28 and TRBJ1-1; D not resolved. The V end was cut by 6 bases, the J end by 1 base, with 12 bases between. Germline V CDR1 and CDR2: MDHEN, SYDVKM. The CDR3 sequence is 14 residues long. The CDR3 sequence is CASRKMPRNTEAFF. The CDR3, as DNA: TGTGCCAGCAGAAAAATGCCCAGGAACACTGAAGCTTTCTTT.

The CDR3 is CAWRAQGTGELFF. For the CDR3, the DNA is TGTGCCTGGAGGGCCCAGGGGACCGGGGAGCTGTTTTTT. The V call is TRBV30, the J call TRBJ2-2, with D perhaps matching TRBD1 (6 bases). This CDR3 is 13 amino acids long. Trimming took off 3 bases at V and 5 bases at J, with 10 bases between the two ends. Germline V lookup: CDR1 GTSNPN, CDR2 SVGIG (reference sequence).

The rearrangement links TRBV5-1 to TRBJ1-2, with 8 bases that match TRBD1. V shed 0 bases, J shed 4 bases, and the junction held 11 bases outside the gene matches. From germline, CDR1 is SGHRS and CDR2 YFSETQ. This CDR3 spans 17 amino acids. As DNA, the CDR3 is TGCGCCAGCAGCTTGGGAGACAGGGGAAGGGGAGGCTATGGCTACACCTTC. Amino acids: CASSLGDRGRGGYGYTF.

There are many counts of this clonotype. The chain has TRBV2 and TRBJ1-1; D gene uncertain. Trimming left V 4 bases short and J 1 base short, with 7 bases between. This CDR3 has 13 residues. In germline, CDR1 is SNHLY, CDR2 FYNNEI. In DNA, the CDR3 is TGTGCCAGCAGTGCGGGAGCGAACACTGAAGCTTTCTTT. Residues: CASSAGANTEAFF.

The chain couples TRBV11-2 to TRBJ1-4; tentative D call: TRBD1 (5 bases). The germline CDR1 and CDR2 sequences are SGHAT and FQNNGV. The CDR3 covers 16 residues. Trimming took 5 bases from V and 0 from J, leaving 13 bases between them. The CDR3 here is CASSRAGAATNEKLFF. CDR3 DNA: TGTGCCAGCAGCCGAGCTGGGGCAGCAACTAATGAAAAACTGTTTTTT.

This clonotype has at least ten counts. The chain carries TRBV12-3 or TRBV12-4 and TRBJ1-4, with D tentatively TRBD1 (6 bases). The CDR3 has 15 amino acids. The V end lost 5 bases, the J end lost 0 bases, and 10 bases lay between the germline ends. The CDR3 nucleotides read TGTGCCAGCAGTCAGGGGACGGCAACTAATGAAAAACTGTTTTTT. Amino acid sequence: CASSQGTATNEKLFF.

This clonotype was seen more than once but under ten times. The chain carries TRBV9 and TRBJ2-2; D uncertain. CDR3 length: 13 residues. V lost 4 bases and J 6 bases, leaving 10 bases between the germline ends. The V gene's germline CDR1 is SGDLS and CDR2 YYNGEE. The DNA of the CDR3 is TGTGCCAGCAGCTCTCTAGAGTCCGGGGAGCTGTTTTTT. It specifies CASSSLESGELFF.

The chain joins TRBV30 to TRBJ1-1; possible D gene TRBD1, 5 bases. V lost 0 bases and J 0 bases, leaving 14 bases between the germline ends. The CDR3 contains 16 residues. Germline lookup yields CDR1 GTSNPN and CDR2 SVGIG (reference sequence). CDR3 bases: TGTGCCTGGAGTGTTAAGGGGATTTTTATGAACACTGAAGCTTTCTTT. Residues: CAWSVKGIFMNTEAFF.

V gene TRBV20-1 combines with J gene TRBJ2-3; TRBD1 agrees at 8 bases. V was clipped by 6 bases and J by 6 bases; unmatched bases: 11. Germline CDR1 reads DFQATT; CDR2 reads SNEGSKA (reference sequence). The CDR3 is made up of 14 amino acids. Here the CDR3 DNA reads TGCAGTGCCCCTGGGGCAGGGGGCTGGGATACGCAGTATTTT. Translating gives CSAPGAGGWDTQYF.

This clonotype was seen only a few times. This CDR3 is CASSDPGNSPLHF. The CDR3 DNA reads as TGTGCCAGCAGTGATCCGGGAAATTCACCCCTCCACTTT. The chain has TRBV6-1 and TRBJ1-6; no clear D gene. CDR1 MNHNS and CDR2 SASEGT come from the germline V gene. V was shortened by 3 bases and J by 7 bases, with 7 bases between the two germline ends. CDR3 length: 13 residues.

This chain uses TRBV4-1 with TRBJ2-2; 10 bases are a match to TRBD2. The V and J ends lost 6 bases and 6 bases, in that order; junction bases with no gene match: 4. This CDR3 is built from 14 residues. Germline V gene sequence: CDR1 MGHRA, CDR2 YSYEKL. This chain's CDR3 is CASSRTSGSGELFF. The CDR3 bases are TGCGCCAGCAGTCGGACTAGCGGATCCGGGGAGCTGTTTTTT.

This clonotype was counted many times. The chain has TRBV6-1 and TRBJ2-5; 12 nucleotides agree with TRBD2. The CDR3 sequence is 16 residues long. V trimming: 7 bases; J trimming: 3 bases; junction bases outside the gene matches: 9. The germline gives CDR1 MNHNS, CDR2 SASEGT. The CDR3 bases are TGTGCCAGCACCCTCACAACTAGCGGGAGGAAAGAGACCCAGTACTTC. It encodes CASTLTTSGRKETQYF.

In its sample, this clonotype was seen a few times. V and J are TRBV20-1 and TRBJ2-7; 8 nucleotides agree with TRBD2. The CDR3 loop spans 15 amino acids. CDR1 is DFQATT and CDR2 is SNEGSKA in the germline V gene (reference sequence). V lost 6 bases, J lost 2 bases, and 12 bases stayed unmatched. For the CDR3, the DNA is TGCAGTGCGAGACCGTCTAGCGGGCCGGCCTACGAGCAGTACTTC. Amino acids: CSARPSSGPAYEQYF.

To note about this clonotype: This may stem from a read error, because a much larger clone lies one nucleotide away. The rearrangement links TRBV2 to TRBJ1-2; D uncertain. The CDR3 length is 13 residues. Germline assignment: CDR1 SNHLY and CDR2 FYNNEI. The DNA of the CDR3 is TGTGCCAGCAGTGAATGGTCAGGCTATGGCTACGCCTTC. Encoded protein: CASSEWSGYGYAF.

This clonotype was counted between two and nine times. The chain links TRBV19 to TRBJ2-5; a possible D gene is TRBD2 (6 bases). V shed 5 bases and J shed 5 bases, with 12 bases lying between them. This CDR3 spans 13 amino acids. Germline V lookup: CDR1 LNHDA, CDR2 SQIVND (reference sequence). The CDR3 loop reads CASSEDYLETQYF. The CDR3 nucleotides read TGTGCCAGTAGTGAGGACTATTTGGAGACCCAGTACTTC.

This clonotype was detected only a few times. V is TRBV6-1 and J is TRBJ2-7; TRBD2 is a possible D gene (6 bases). This CDR3 region has 14 residues. V shed 2 bases and J shed 4 bases, with 12 bases lying between them. Germline CDR1 is MNHNS and CDR2 is SASEGT. CDR3 amino acids: CASSEFSGLYEQYF. In DNA form, the CDR3 reads TGTGCCAGCAGTGAATTTAGCGGACTATACGAGCAGTACTTC.

This clonotype was detected a few times. This chain links TRBV12-3 or TRBV12-4 with TRBJ1-4; TRBD1 is a possible D gene (6 bases). This CDR3 has 16 residues. V was cut by 3 bases and J by 6 bases, with 17 bases left in between. The CDR3 DNA sequence: TGTGCCAGCAGTTTGAGGTTCGGGACAAGGGATGAAAAACTGTTTTTT. It translates to CASSLRFGTRDEKLFF.

This clonotype was seen a handful of times. This chain uses TRBV29-1 with TRBJ1-1; TRBD1 agrees at 10 bases. The CDR3 runs 11 residues. J lost 10 bases, V lost 7 bases, and 6 bases had no gene match. Germline assignment: CDR1 SQVTM and CDR2 ANQGSEA. The CDR3 spells CSESRDRGAFF. The CDR3 DNA reads TGCAGCGAGTCCCGGGACAGGGGAGCTTTCTTT.

The gene calls are TRBV20-1 and TRBJ1-5; D possibly corresponds to TRBD1 (5 bases). This CDR3 contains 13 residues. Looked up from germline, CDR1 is DFQATT and CDR2 is SNEGSKA (reference sequence). V shed 3 bases and J shed 2 bases, with 8 bases lying between them. CDR3 residues: CSASSTGNQPQHF. DNA for the CDR3: TGCAGTGCTAGCTCGACAGGCAATCAGCCCCAGCATTTT.

This clonotype was found many times. This rearrangement joins TRBV12-3 or TRBV12-4 to TRBJ2-7; 8 positions agree with TRBD2. CDR3 length equals 17 residues. The junction had 11 bases not matched to a gene; V was cut back by 4 bases and J by 0 bases. The CDR3 sequence: CASSSISTSGFSYEQYF. In DNA form, the CDR3 reads TGTGCCAGCAGTTCTATCTCAACTAGCGGCTTCTCCTACGAGCAGTACTTC.

The rearrangement joins TRBV20-1 to TRBJ2-5; the D gene is possibly TRBD2 (5 bases). V was cut by 0 bases and J by 5 bases, with 19 bases left in between. The CDR3 contains 16 residues. The germline CDR1 and CDR2 sequences are DFQATT and SNEGSKA (reference sequence). As DNA, the CDR3 is TGCAGTGCTAGAGATGTCGGAAAGAAGGAGCGGGAGACCCAGTACTTC. Translating gives CSARDVGKKERETQYF.

This clonotype was seen only a few times. The chain recombines TRBV25-1 with TRBJ1-1; D ambiguous. There are 13 residues in the CDR3. CDR1 MGHDK and CDR2 SYGVNS come from the germline V gene. V lost 9 bases to trimming and J lost 3 bases, with 14 bases between them. The CDR3 coding sequence is TGTGCCAGTCGGACCTTACTATACACTGAAGCTTTCTTT. This encodes CASRTLLYTEAFF. Using reference TRBV25-1 and TRBJ1-1 for the parts outside the CDR3, the full variable domain is EADIYQTPRYLVIGTGKKITLECSQTMGHDKMYWYQQDPGMELHLIHYSYGVNSTEKGDLSSESTVSRIRTEHFPLTLESARPSHTSQYLCASRTLLYTEAFFGQGTRLTVV.

J is TRBJ1-1 and V is TRBV4-2; tentatively, D is TRBD1 (5 bases). CDR3 size: 16 residues. The germline gives CDR1 LGHNA, CDR2 YNFKEQ. V lost 1 base and J 3 bases, leaving 15 bases between the germline ends. CDR3 protein: CASSQVQAGRDTEAFF. The DNA for the CDR3 is TGTGCCAGCAGCCAAGTACAGGCAGGCCGCGACACTGAAGCTTTCTTT.

The chain has TRBV3-1 and TRBJ2-7, with TRBD2 as a possible D gene (6 bases). From germline, CDR1 is LGHDT and CDR2 YNNKEL (reference sequence). V lost 0 bases and J lost 2, with 8 bases in between. The CDR3 spans 14 residues. The CDR3 here is CASSQEEGPYEQYF. In nucleotides, the CDR3 is TGTGCCAGCAGCCAAGAGGAGGGTCCCTACGAGCAGTACTTC.